Sequencing of this T cell receptor (beta chain) was carried out in a study of blood T cell repertoires in COVID-19. Study background: Acute-phase and convalescent COVID-19 samples originated in the United States, Italy and Spain. Sample material is recorded as cDNA or gDNA derived from T cells, B-cell-depleted T cells, or PBMCs.

Authors' processing steps: Estimates of nucleated cell counts were drawn from the amplification of reference gene primers. Some clones are missing from TCRdb's copy, which holds only in-frame ones; the method was immunoSEQ multiplex PCR. The V and J calls and clone size were taken over from that table, and D and trimming were inferred from the DNA. The data contain about 140,000 clones, 70% to 80% of them singletons. The CDR3 sequence is 17 residues long. Germline V gene lookup returns CDR1 SQVTM and CDR2 ANQGSEA. The trim removed 4 bases at V and 8 bases at J, leaving 17 bases unmatched. This TCR came from a man in his fifties or sixties who had recovered from COVID-19. Sequenced: peripheral blood. The chain carries TRBV29-1 and TRBJ2-1; TRBD2 aligns across 10 bases. DNA of the CDR3: TGCAGCGTTGTGGCTAGCGGGGGAACCTCGGCTGTGGATGAGCAGTTCTTC. Its translation is CSVVASGGTSAVDEQFF.